Sequencing of this T cell receptor (beta chain) was carried out in a study of T cell responses to AZD1222 COVID-19 vaccine. The study, taken as a whole, reports: Without day 14 samples, only post-peak T cell repertoires were studied.

Details on this clone: Its antigen is undetermined.

Some clones are missing from TCRdb's copy, which holds only in-frame ones; the method was immunoSEQ multiplex PCR. The sample includes 60,000 to 90,000 clones, roughly 80% seen only once; the top ten take approximately 30%. Germline-derived CDR1 and CDR2 are SGHRS and YFSETQ. This CDR3 region has 14 residues. The V gene end was trimmed by 4 bases and the J gene end by 6 bases; junction bases not matched to a gene: 7. This receptor was taken from an adult who received the MenACWY meningococcal vaccine as a control. Material: peripheral blood, obtained 28 days after the second dose of the MenACWY control vaccine. The rearrangement joins TRBV5-1 to TRBJ1-1; TRBD1 matches at 9 bases. For the CDR3, the DNA is TGCGCCAGCAGCGCCACAGGGGGCTCGTCTGAAGCTTTCTTT. Amino acid sequence: CASSATGGSSEAFF. The full variable domain, in which reference TRBV5-1 and TRBJ1-1 provide the parts outside the CDR3, is KAGVTQTPRYLIKTRGQQVTLSCSPISGHRSVSWYQQTPGQGLQFLFEYFSETQRNKGNFPGRFSGRQFSNSRSEMNVSTLELGDSALYLCASSATGGSSEAFFGQGTRLTVV.